The 16 T cell receptor beta chains reported below all come from one sample, sequenced in a study of T-cell reconstitution after alpha-beta-depleted transplantation in children. Unique molecular identifiers featured in how the TCRbeta library was prepared. TCRdb ran MiXCR on the PCR reads and lists one entry per CDR3 protein. The sample yields 100,000 to 120,000 distinct CDR3 sequences, about 9.3% seen once. Sequenced here: PBMCs from the stem cell graft donor, sampled from the stem cell graft. These receptors were collected from a human donor who donated a stem cell graft to a child with acute lymphoblastic leukemia.

This clonotype was counted ten times or more. The chain couples TRBV5-1 to TRBJ2-2, with D perhaps given as TRBD1 or TRBD2 (5 bases each). The CDR3 is 16 residues long. The germline CDR1 and CDR2 sequences are SGHRS and YFSETQ. With 1 base removed from V and 0 bases from J, the gap between germline ends came to 10 bases. In DNA form, the CDR3 reads TGCGCCAGCAGCTTGACCGGGACCACGAACACCGGGGAGCTGTTTTTT. The encoded protein is CASSLTGTTNTGELFF.

This clonotype was observed many times. This CDR3 is CASSLHPAGAGTEAFF. DNA of the CDR3: TGTGCCAGCAGTTTACACCCCGCCGGGGCTGGTACTGAAGCTTTCTTT. The chain combines TRBV28 with TRBJ1-1; D is possibly TRBD1 (5 bases). This CDR3 is 16 amino acids long. The V end lost 2 bases, the J end lost 5 bases, and 18 bases lay between the germline ends. Germline V gene lookup returns CDR1 MDHEN and CDR2 SYDVKM.

This clonotype occurred many times. The gene calls are TRBV7-2 and TRBJ2-5, with D tentatively TRBD1 (6 bases). V dropped 5 bases and J dropped 1 base, with 17 bases sitting between them. The CDR3 has 16 amino acids. The germline V gene encodes CDR1 SGHTA and CDR2 FQGNSA. CDR3: CASSGGYTGTQETQYF. CDR3 DNA sequence: TGTGCCAGCAGCGGGGGCTACACAGGGACCCAAGAGACCCAGTACTTC.

In this sample, this clonotype turned up many times. The chain joins TRBV29-1 to TRBJ2-7; D tentatively reads TRBD1 or TRBD2 (5 bases each). This CDR3 has 11 amino acids. The V and J ends lost 6 bases and 6 bases respectively, with 12 bases between them. Germline V CDR1 and CDR2: SQVTM, ANQGSEA. CDR3 region: CSVDGTGEQYF. The CDR3 region has the DNA TGCAGCGTGGACGGGACGGGCGAGCAGTACTTC.

This clonotype was seen repeatedly, ten times or more. V and J are TRBV7-9 and TRBJ1-1, with TRBD1 as a possible D gene (5 bases). The CDR3 runs 16 residues. Germline V gene lookup returns CDR1 SEHNR and CDR2 FQNEAQ (reference sequence). Trimming removed 4 bases at V and 7 bases at J, with 22 bases between. In DNA form, the CDR3 reads TGTGCCAGCAGCTACCCATCGACAGTATCCCGGGTTGAAGCTTTCTTT. As protein: CASSYPSTVSRVEAFF.

This clonotype was counted many times. The chain joins TRBV4-3 to TRBJ2-7; D is perhaps TRBD2 (5 bases). The CDR3 spans 13 residues. Trimming shortened V by 5 bases and J by 4 bases, and 12 bases separated the two germline ends. Germline-derived CDR1 and CDR2 are LGHNA and YSLEER. CDR3 in amino acids: CASSGVPGYEQYF. Here the CDR3 DNA reads TGCGCCAGCAGCGGAGTCCCGGGGTACGAGCAGTACTTC.

At least ten counts were recorded for this clonotype. The chain joins TRBV12-3 or TRBV12-4 to TRBJ2-1; TRBD2 might be the D (6 bases). Trimming took 1 base from V and 6 from J, leaving 7 bases between them. The CDR3 spans 13 residues. The CDR3 DNA reads TGTGCCAGCAGTTTAGGAGCGGGCAATGAGCAGTTCTTC. Amino acids: CASSLGAGNEQFF.

This clonotype has ten or more counts. V is TRBV7-9 and J is TRBJ1-6, with D maybe TRBD1 (5 bases). The germline CDR1 and CDR2 sequences are SEHNR and FQNEAQ (reference sequence). With 1 base removed from V and 5 bases from J, the gap between germline ends came to 6 bases. The CDR3 is 14 amino acids. The CDR3 is CASSLVDNNSPLHF. Here the CDR3 DNA reads TGTGCCAGCAGCTTAGTGGACAATAATTCACCCCTCCACTTT. The full variable domain, in which reference TRBV7-9 and TRBJ1-6 provide the parts outside the CDR3, is DTGVSQNPRHKITKRGQNVTFRCDPISEHNRLYWYRQTLGQGPEFLTYFQNEAQLEKSRLLSDRFSAERPKGSFSTLEIQRTEQGDSAMYLCASSLVDNNSPLHFGNGTRLTVT.

This clonotype was detected many times. The genes are TRBV20-1 and TRBJ2-1; 13 nucleotides line up with TRBD2. Unmatched junction bases numbered 4, after V lost 0 bases and J lost 8 bases. The CDR3 is made up of 15 amino acids. Germline V gene data show CDR1 as DFQATT and CDR2 as SNEGSKA (reference sequence). DNA of the CDR3: TGCAGTGCTAGAGAAACGACTAGCGGGGGGTATGAGCAGTTCTTC. Translation gives CSARETTSGGYEQFF.

This clonotype appeared many times. The V call is TRBV29-1, the J call TRBJ2-7; 7 nucleotides line up with TRBD1. CDR3 length: 16 amino acids. V lost 5 bases and J lost 3; bases outside the gene matches: 16. The germline CDR1 and CDR2 sequences are SQVTM and ANQGSEA. CDR3: CSVKHPADRPDYEQYF. CDR3 sequence (DNA): TGCAGCGTTAAGCATCCAGCGGACAGGCCGGACTACGAGCAGTACTTC.

This clonotype occurred a few times. The chain recombines TRBV30 with TRBJ1-2, with TRBD1 matching over 7 bases. The CDR3 consists of 12 residues. The germline gives CDR1 GTSNPN, CDR2 SVGIG (reference sequence). J lost 2 bases, V lost 4 bases, and 1 base had no gene match. This chain's CDR3 is CAWTQGNYGYTF. CDR3 bases: TGTGCCTGGACACAGGGGAACTATGGCTACACCTTC.

The V call is TRBV6-2 or TRBV6-3, the J call TRBJ2-1; possibly TRBD1 or TRBD2 for D (5 bases each). The CDR3 totals 17 residues. The ends were cut back, 8 bases at V and 0 bases at J, with 20 bases in the middle. Germline CDR1 is MNHEY and CDR2 is SVGEGT. The chain's CDR3 is CASGRGAIPSSYNEQFF. The DNA for the CDR3 is TGTGCCAGCGGCCGAGGGGCGATCCCGAGCTCCTACAATGAGCAGTTCTTC.

This clonotype occurred many times. V is TRBV5-5 and J is TRBJ1-5, with D perhaps matching TRBD1 (6 bases). This CDR3 contains 15 residues. Germline CDR1 reads SGHKS; CDR2 reads YYEKEE (reference sequence). The V end was cut by 0 bases, the J end by 1 base, with 8 bases between. CDR3 coding DNA: TGTGCCAGCAGCTTGGGGGGGCGAAGCAATCAGCCCCAGCATTTT. This sequence encodes CASSLGGRSNQPQHF.

The chain uses TRBV20-1 and TRBJ2-7; 7 nucleotides match TRBD1. Germline values: CDR1 DFQATT, CDR2 SNEGSKA (reference sequence). Trimming at V came to 6 bases and at J to 4 bases, leaving 9 bases not matched to a gene. The length of the CDR3 is 13 residues. This CDR3 reads CSAARGSLYEQYF. CDR3 coding DNA: TGCAGTGCCGCCAGGGGGAGTCTGTACGAGCAGTACTTC.

There are many counts of this clonotype. The chain carries TRBV20-1 and TRBJ1-2; 9 bases are shared with TRBD1. Germline CDR1 DFQATT, CDR2 SNEGSKA (reference sequence). This CDR3 is 17 amino acids long. V dropped 0 bases and J dropped 4; count of bases not matched to a gene: 12. CDR3: CSARETLAGTGIYGYTF. The CDR3 nucleotides read TGCAGTGCTAGAGAGACCCTTGCCGGGACAGGGATCTATGGCTACACCTTC.

This clonotype appeared a few times. This chain joins TRBV30 and TRBJ1-3, with a possible D match to TRBD1 (5 bases). V lost 3 bases and J lost 2, with 11 bases in between. The germline gives CDR1 GTSNPN, CDR2 SVGIG (reference sequence). The CDR3 covers 14 residues. The CDR3 region is CAWREAGPGNTIYF. The CDR3 nucleotides are TGTGCCTGGAGGGAGGCAGGGCCTGGAAACACCATATATTTT.